Following are 19 T cell receptor beta chains from one sample sequenced in a study of T-cell reconstitution after alpha-beta-depleted transplantation in children. Unique molecular identifiers were incorporated into the prepared TCRbeta library. Each CDR3 protein is one row after TCRdb ran MiXCR on the PCR reads. The table includes about 400,000 distinct CDR3 sequences, about a fifth detected once. Material: PBMCs from the stem cell graft donor, obtained from the stem cell graft. The receptors here all came from a human donor who donated a stem cell graft to a child with acute myeloid leukemia.

This clonotype was recorded at least ten times. The CDR3: CASSKGRGVWAYNEQFF. For the CDR3, the DNA is TGTGCCAGCAGCAAAGGGAGGGGCGTTTGGGCCTACAATGAGCAGTTCTTC. The chain joins TRBV21-1 to TRBJ2-1; TRBD1 is the table's D call and was not checked against the DNA. TRBV21-1 is described as a pseudogene. The CDR3 loop spans 17 amino acids.

This clonotype was seen at least ten times. V gene TRBV7-6 combines with J gene TRBJ2-7, with D possibly matching TRBD2 (5 bases). CDR3 length: 13 amino acids. Germline CDR1 is SGHVS and CDR2 is FNYEAQ. V dropped 8 bases and J dropped 5 bases, with 16 bases sitting between them. The CDR3 bases are TGTGCCAGCTCCGGAGGAGGCCCGAACGAGCAGTACTTC. Its translation is CASSGGGPNEQYF.

This clonotype has a count of ten or more. This chain links TRBV20-1 with TRBJ2-7; no reliable D call. CDR3 length equals 16 residues. V lost 0 bases to trimming and J lost 0 bases, with 15 bases between them. CDR1 DFQATT and CDR2 SNEGSKA come from the germline V gene (reference sequence). The CDR3 nucleotides are TGCAGTGCTAGAGATCTCAGATACGCCTACTCCTACGAGCAGTACTTC. It codes for CSARDLRYAYSYEQYF.

The chain is built from TRBV7-9 and TRBJ1-1; possibly TRBD1 for D (6 bases). The CDR3 runs 13 residues. Germline CDR1 and CDR2: SEHNR and FQNEAQ (reference sequence). V lost 7 bases, J lost 5 bases, and 14 bases lay in between. The CDR3: CASMLQGKTEAFF. The CDR3 DNA is TGTGCCAGCATGCTACAGGGAAAGACTGAAGCTTTCTTT.

The rearrangement uses TRBV20-1 and TRBJ2-3; D might be TRBD2 (5 bases). The CDR3 has 14 residues. V lost 0 bases and J 4 bases, leaving 11 bases between the germline ends. Germline CDR1 DFQATT, CDR2 SNEGSKA (reference sequence). The CDR3 DNA reads as TGCAGTGCTAGAGACAGTATCGGGGCAGATACGCAGTATTTT. The encoded protein is CSARDSIGADTQYF.

This CDR3 reads CASSETNGYTF. Written as DNA, the CDR3 is TGTGCCAGCAGCGAAACGAATGGCTACACCTTC. V gene TRBV28 combines with J gene TRBJ1-2; D gene uncertain. The V gene lost 6 bases and the J gene lost 6 bases, with 8 bases spanning the gap. Germline values: CDR1 MDHEN, CDR2 SYDVKM. This CDR3 is 11 amino acids long.

This clonotype was counted between two and nine times. The chain has TRBV12-3 or TRBV12-4 and TRBJ2-5; a weak D match, TRBD2 (7 bases). Trimming cost V 3 bases and J 12 bases, with 17 bases left between them. This CDR3 has 13 amino acids. CDR3 bases: TGTGCCAGCAGTTTTGAGGAGGGGGGAGGGGAGTACTTC. Its translation is CASSFEEGGGEYF.

The rearrangement links TRBV20-1 to TRBJ2-1, with D tentatively TRBD2 (5 bases). This CDR3 contains 11 residues. Germline lookup yields CDR1 DFQATT and CDR2 SNEGSKA (reference sequence). V shed 5 bases and J shed 4 bases, with 6 bases lying between them. Here the CDR3 DNA reads TGCAGTGCTGGCGGGTACAATGAGCAGTTCTTC. This codes for CSAGGYNEQFF.

The CDR3 bases are TGTGCCACCAGCAGAGAAGCCTGGGGGAACACTGAAGCTTTCTTT. Translated, it gives CATSREAWGNTEAFF. The chain has TRBV15 and TRBJ1-1, with D hard to call. Germline V gene sequence: CDR1 LNHNV, CDR2 YYDKDF (reference sequence). The CDR3 extends over 15 amino acids. V lost 0 bases, J lost 1 base, and 9 bases lay in between. The entire variable domain, with the rest obtained from reference TRBV15 and TRBJ1-1, is as follows: DAMVIQNPRYQVTQFGKPVTLSCSQTLNHNVMYWYQQKSSQAPKLLFHYYDKDFNNEADTPDNFQSRRPNTSFCFLDIRSPGLGDTAMYLCATSREAWGNTEAFFGQGTRLTVV.

This clonotype occurred once. The chain recombines TRBV20-1 with TRBJ2-1, with a weak D call TRBD2 (6 bases). The CDR3 covers 16 residues. V was pared by 2 bases and J by 7 bases, with 21 bases between. Germline V gene sequence: CDR1 DFQATT, CDR2 SNEGSKA (reference sequence). CDR3 sequence reads: CSARRTGRMVRNEQFF. The CDR3 coding sequence is TGCAGTGCTAGAAGGACTGGGAGGATGGTGAGGAATGAGCAGTTCTTC.

V usage is TRBV7-9 and J usage is TRBJ2-7; 8 bases map to TRBD1. This CDR3 has 15 residues. The V gene end was trimmed by 8 bases and the J gene end by 1 base; junction bases not matched to a gene: 10. The germline V gene encodes CDR1 SEHNR and CDR2 FQNEAQ (reference sequence). This CDR3 is CASPLEQGDSYEQYF. DNA of the CDR3: TGTGCCAGCCCCCTTGAACAGGGGGATTCCTACGAGCAGTACTTC.

This clonotype was detected ten times or more. The chain links TRBV12-3 or TRBV12-4 to TRBJ2-7, with D maybe TRBD1 (6 bases). The CDR3 consists of 15 residues. The germline V and J ends were trimmed by 5 bases and 4 bases, with 18 bases remaining between them. The CDR3 protein is CASSGDDRFGYEQYF. The CDR3 DNA is TGTGCCAGCAGTGGAGATGACAGGTTTGGGTACGAGCAGTACTTC.

This clonotype was detected a few times. The chain joins TRBV9 to TRBJ1-2, with a possible D match to TRBD1 (6 bases). This CDR3 is 16 amino acids long. Deletions cut 4 bases from V and 2 bases from J, with 18 bases between. The germline V gene has CDR1 SGDLS and CDR2 YYNGEE. CDR3 coding DNA: TGTGCCAGCAGCTTAATGTCCACAGGGCGCAACTATGGCTACACCTTC. Encoded protein: CASSLMSTGRNYGYTF.

This clonotype was seen only a few times. The chain couples TRBV10-3 to TRBJ2-7; tentative D call: TRBD2 (5 bases). The CDR3 is made up of 15 amino acids. Per germline, CDR1 ENHRY and CDR2 SYGVKD. Trimming stripped 0 bases from V and 0 bases from J, with 9 bases between. Here the CDR3 reads CAISESPAVSYEQYF. CDR3 DNA: TGTGCCATCAGTGAGTCTCCAGCGGTCTCCTACGAGCAGTACTTC.

This clonotype was counted a few times. The V and J genes are TRBV25-1 and TRBJ2-2; D gene uncertain. CDR1 is MGHDK and CDR2 is SYGVNS in the germline V gene. Deletions cut 0 bases from V and 3 bases from J, with 11 bases between. CDR3 length: 16 residues. CDR3 region: CASSEYGYWDTGELFF. CDR3 DNA: TGTGCCAGCAGTGAATATGGCTATTGGGACACCGGGGAGCTGTTTTTT.

The V and J genes are TRBV20-1 and TRBJ2-3, with TRBD1 identical over 8 bases. There are 16 residues in the CDR3. Trimming removed 4 bases from V and 0 bases from J; junction bases left unmatched: 9. Germline loops: CDR1 DFQATT, CDR2 SNEGSKA (reference sequence). This chain's CDR3 is CSATTGTGLSTDTQYF. CDR3 DNA: TGCAGTGCTACGACCGGGACAGGCCTAAGCACAGATACGCAGTATTTT.

The rearrangement links TRBV25-1 to TRBJ2-7; 7 bases align to TRBD1. Germline V lookup: CDR1 MGHDK, CDR2 SYGVNS. The CDR3 loop spans 18 amino acids. V trimming: 1 base; J trimming: 4 bases; junction bases outside the gene matches: 16. The chain's CDR3 is CASSEFKAGTAQIYEQYF. For the CDR3, the DNA is TGTGCCAGCAGTGAATTTAAGGCCGGGACAGCTCAGATTTACGAGCAGTACTTC.

The V call is TRBV4-3, the J call TRBJ1-5; D gene uncertain. This CDR3 is built from 15 residues. V dropped 1 base and J dropped 5 bases, with 12 bases sitting between them. Germline CDR1 reads LGHNA; CDR2 reads YSLEER. This CDR3 is CASSQGETLYQPQHF. CDR3 bases: TGCGCCAGCAGCCAAGGCGAGACTCTCTATCAGCCCCAGCATTTT.

This clonotype was counted between two and nine times. V gene TRBV7-9 combines with J gene TRBJ2-1; D not certain. This CDR3 is 12 amino acids long. The V end was cut by 1 base, the J end by 10 bases, with 8 bases between. Per the germline V gene, CDR1 is SEHNR and CDR2 is FQNEAQ (reference sequence). The DNA for the CDR3 is TGTGCCAGCAGCTTAGTTACCCAGGAGCAGTTCTTC. Its protein is CASSLVTQEQFF.